The entry below gives a single TCR beta chain sequence along with its context. The sample is drawn from a study of identical twins. TCRdb independently ran MiXCR on the 5' RACE reads; one entry per CDR3 protein. The sample holds hundreds of thousands of distinct CDR3 sequences, approximately 20% seen once. This CDR3 is built from 16 residues. V trimming: 1 base; J trimming: 7 bases; junction bases outside the gene matches: 6. CDR1 and CDR2 from the germline V gene are SEHNR and FQNEAQ (reference sequence). The data were also submitted as part of a second study, on yellow fever vaccine responses in identical twins.

The source material was CD4+ T cells sorted from blood. The chain is built from TRBV7-9 and TRBJ2-2; TRBD2 matches 10 bases. The sequence derives from a young woman in good health. CDR3 amino acids: CASSLEASGSIGELFF. CDR3 bases: TGTGCCAGCAGCTTAGAAGCTAGCGGGAGTATCGGGGAGCTGTTTTTT.